This T cell receptor beta chain was identified in a study of T cells after posttransplantation cyclophosphamide. Using immunoSEQ multiplex PCR, the repertoire was profiled, and TCRdb retains in-frame clones only, with some absent. The table includes roughly 42,000 clones, about 90% detected once. Treatment was busulfan-fludarabine conditioning, a marrow graft, and cyclophosphamide on days +3 and +4. This clone was recorded a few times. Its antigen is not identified. V lost 0 bases to trimming and J lost 7 bases, with 20 bases between them. The CDR3 sequence is 17 residues long. Germline V gene lookup returns CDR1 SGHRS and CDR2 YFSETQ. The study, taken as a whole, reports: Later blood repertoires were often dominated by clones from the donor CD8+ memory compartment. Skin or GI-infiltrating T cells shared few TRB sequences with blood.

The specimen comprised PBMCs, sampled less than 70 days after allogeneic stem cell transplant with posttransplant cyclophosphamide. The origin of this receptor is a male patient aged 55 to 70 who received an allogeneic stem cell transplant from a related donor and was CMV-positive. These T cells may partly come from the graft donor. The rearrangement links TRBV5-1 to TRBJ2-1; TRBD1 might be the D (5 bases). CDR3 in DNA: TGCGCCAGCAGCTTGGGGGGCAGGCGAAGGTTGGGGAATGAGCAGTTCTTC. Encoded protein: CASSLGGRRRLGNEQFF.